This TCR beta chain is drawn from a study of blood T cell repertoires in COVID-19. Study-wide background: Donors in the United States, Italy and Spain gave samples during acute or convalescent COVID-19. In each case, the material was cDNA or gDNA derived from T cells, B-cell-depleted T cells, or PBMCs.

Among Cohort 3 donors, those recovered had two negative PCRs, clearance, or symptom resolution. In the authors' workflow: Amplification from reference gene primers served as the basis for estimated nucleated cell counts. The assay was immunoSEQ multiplex PCR, and TCRdb's table has in-frame clones only and misses some. From that table come the V and J calls and clone size; the DNA was used to work out D and trimming. The profile shows some 130,000 clones, just over 85% of them singletons. V was trimmed by 2 bases and J by 2 bases, leaving 15 bases between them. There are 16 residues in the CDR3. CDR1 is KGHSH, CDR2 LQKENI, per germline.

The chain couples TRBV18 to TRBJ1-2; D remains unclear. The clonotype originates from a man in his fifties who had recovered from COVID-19. Sequencing was done on a sample of PBMCs or T cells enriched from blood (not recorded which). CDR3 bases: TGTGCCAGCTCACCAGCAGGAACCAACCGGAACTATGGCTACACCTTC. Protein sequence: CASSPAGTNRNYGYTF.